A single sample is the source of the 21 T cell receptor beta chains below, sequenced in a study of breast tumors, draining lymph nodes, adjacent tissues. TCRdb ran MiXCR on the multiplex PCR reads and lists one entry per CDR3 protein. The profile shows fewer than 25,000 distinct CDR3 sequences, almost 70% of them singletons. The source material was tumor-adjacent breast tissue. These receptors were collected from a female donor with breast cancer. Some clones in this sample may be carry-over from other donors' samples.

This clonotype was picked up many times. The chain recombines TRBV10-3 with TRBJ2-5; 12 bases line up with TRBD2. J lost 5 bases, V lost 2 bases, and 3 bases had no gene match. Looked up from germline, CDR1 is ENHRY and CDR2 is SYGVKD. CDR3 length: 15 residues. CDR3 amino acids: CAISETSGRSETQYF. As DNA, the CDR3 is TGTGCCATCAGTGAGACTAGCGGGAGGTCGGAGACCCAGTACTTC.

The chain joins TRBV7-9 to TRBJ1-2; tentative D call: TRBD1 (5 bases). V lost 3 bases to trimming and J lost 2 bases, with 7 bases between them. The CDR3 contains 13 residues. Germline lookup yields CDR1 SEHNR and CDR2 FQNEAQ (reference sequence). CDR3 residues: CASSFGDNYGYTF. For the CDR3, the DNA is TGTGCCAGCAGCTTTGGGGACAACTATGGCTACACCTTC.

The V call is TRBV6-1, the J call TRBJ1-3; D is unresolved. The CDR3 sequence is 14 residues long. The germline V gene has CDR1 MNHNS and CDR2 SASEGT. Trimming took 5 bases from V and 0 from J, leaving 8 bases between them. The CDR3 spells CASSKQISGNTIYF. For the CDR3, the DNA is TGTGCCAGCAGTAAACAGATCTCTGGAAACACCATATATTTT.

This clonotype was detected only a few times. The rearrangement joins TRBV7-7 to TRBJ2-5; 7 bases line up with TRBD2. CDR3 length equals 15 residues. Trimming took 2 bases from V and 5 from J; bases not matched to a gene: 8. From germline, CDR1 is SSHAT and CDR2 FNYEAQ (reference sequence). The DNA for the CDR3 is TGTGCCAGCAGCTTATTAGGACTAGGGTCGGAGACCCAGTACTTC. This sequence encodes CASSLLGLGSETQYF.

The V gene is TRBV24-1, the J gene TRBJ2-1; D ambiguous. The CDR3 contains 11 residues. Trimming took off 6 bases at V and 6 bases at J, with 5 bases between the two ends. Looked up from germline, CDR1 is KGHDR and CDR2 is SFDVKD. CDR3 protein: CATSTFNEQFF. DNA of the CDR3: TGTGCCACCAGTACATTCAATGAGCAGTTCTTC.

J is TRBJ1-4 and V is TRBV15, with 9 nucleotides matching TRBD1. Germline V lookup: CDR1 LNHNV, CDR2 YYDKDF (reference sequence). This CDR3 has 13 residues. V lost 8 bases to trimming and J lost 6 bases; unmatched junction nucleotides: 4. CDR3 in DNA: TGTGCCACCGCTAGGGACAGGGATGAAAAACTGTTTTTT. Translation gives CATARDRDEKLFF.

In its sample, this clonotype was seen a few times. This chain joins TRBV6-1 and TRBJ2-5; D is uncertain. The length of the CDR3 is 15 residues. The V gene's germline CDR1 is MNHNS and CDR2 SASEGT. V lost 6 bases to trimming and J lost 2 bases, with 16 bases between them. Written as DNA, the CDR3 is TGTGCCAGCAGAAGAACGTACTACAGACAAGAGACCCAGTACTTC. It yields the protein CASRRTYYRQETQYF.

The V call is TRBV20-1, the J call TRBJ2-7; 7 bases agree with TRBD2. The germline V gene encodes CDR1 DFQATT and CDR2 SNEGSKA (reference sequence). After removal of 3 bases from V and 0 bases from J, the junction contained 23 bases not matched to a gene. The CDR3 consists of 20 residues. The CDR3 bases are TGCAGTGCTAGGCCCGGAGTCGGGCTAGCGGCAAATAGGGCCTCCTACGAGCAGTACTTC. This gives the protein CSARPGVGLAANRASYEQYF.

This clonotype is classed as medium-sized (0.01 to 0.1%). V gene TRBV10-3 combines with J gene TRBJ1-2; TRBD1 matches 8 bases. From germline, CDR1 is ENHRY and CDR2 SYGVKD. After removal of 3 bases from V and 6 bases from J, the junction contained 6 bases not matched to a gene. The CDR3 extends over 14 amino acids. In nucleotides, the CDR3 is TGTGCCATCAGTGAATATCCGGACAGGGATGGCTACACCTTC. Encoded protein: CAISEYPDRDGYTF.

The chain is built from TRBV4-3 and TRBJ1-3; 8 bases fit TRBD1. Germline V gene lookup returns CDR1 LGHNA and CDR2 YSLEER. J lost 3 bases, V lost 1 base, and 2 bases had no gene match. This CDR3 is 15 amino acids long. CDR3 DNA: TGCGCCAGCAGCCAAGGGACAGGGTATGGAAACACCATATATTTT. Translated, it gives CASSQGTGYGNTIYF.

This rearrangement joins TRBV5-1 to TRBJ2-7; D may be TRBD1 or TRBD2 (6 bases each). The V and J ends lost 4 bases and 2 bases respectively, with 25 bases between them. The CDR3 extends over 18 amino acids. Germline values: CDR1 SGHRS, CDR2 YFSETQ. This CDR3 is CASSPEVGGRIITYEQYF. In DNA form, the CDR3 reads TGCGCCAGCAGCCCGGAGGTGGGGGGCCGAATCATAACCTACGAGCAGTACTTC.

In its sample, this clonotype ranks as medium-sized. This chain uses TRBV10-3 with TRBJ1-2; no definite D call. Germline CDR1 is ENHRY and CDR2 is SYGVKD. V was shortened by 3 bases and J by 8 bases, with 16 bases between the two germline ends. This CDR3 has 14 residues. The CDR3 DNA reads as TGTGCCATCAGTGAAAGGGAGGGTCAGAAAGGCTACACCTTC. This codes for CAISEREGQKGYTF.

This clonotype was observed many times. The chain combines TRBV20-1 with TRBJ2-1, with 7 positions matching TRBD2. The CDR3 extends over 14 amino acids. The germline CDR1 and CDR2 sequences are DFQATT and SNEGSKA (reference sequence). V shed 6 bases, J shed 7 bases, and the junction held 12 bases outside the gene matches. The chain's CDR3 is CSAPRLALGNEQFF. CDR3 sequence (DNA): TGCAGTGCGCCGAGACTAGCTCTGGGGAATGAGCAGTTCTTC.

This clonotype is classed as medium-sized. The J gene is TRBJ1-5, the V gene TRBV15, with TRBD1 matching over 8 bases. V gave up 0 bases and J gave up 2 bases; unmatched junction bases: 3. CDR1 LNHNV and CDR2 YYDKDF come from the germline V gene (reference sequence). The CDR3 has 16 amino acids. CDR3 amino acids: CATSRDQGQGNQPQHF. The DNA of the CDR3 is TGTGCCACCAGCAGAGATCAGGGACAGGGCAATCAGCCCCAGCATTTT.

The V call is TRBV20-1, the J call TRBJ2-5; D ambiguous. Germline V lookup: CDR1 DFQATT, CDR2 SNEGSKA (reference sequence). This CDR3 region has 12 residues. Trimming pared 0 bases from V and 3 bases from J, leaving 5 bases between. This CDR3 is CSARELEETQYF. CDR3 DNA: TGCAGTGCTAGAGAACTGGAAGAGACCCAGTACTTC.

V is TRBV5-1 and J is TRBJ2-2; D remains unclear. The CDR3 is 13 residues long. CDR1 and CDR2 from the germline V gene are SGHRS and YFSETQ. Between the trimmed V and J ends, which lost 0 bases and 7 bases, there was a span of 7 bases. CDR3 loop: CASSLEGFGELFF. The CDR3, as DNA: TGCGCCAGCAGCTTGGAGGGATTCGGGGAGCTGTTTTTT.

For this clonotype: A much larger clone differs by one base, so this may be a read error. The V gene is TRBV2, the J gene TRBJ2-5, with 14 bases that match TRBD2. The germline V gene encodes CDR1 SNHLY and CDR2 FYNNEI. The V gene end was trimmed by 5 bases and the J gene end by 7 bases; junction bases not matched to a gene: 6. CDR3 length equals 15 residues. The CDR3 sequence: CASSPGLAGVVTQYF. In DNA, the CDR3 is TGTGCCAGCAGTCCGGGACTAGCGGGAGTGGTGACCCAGTACTTC.

The chain joins TRBV5-1 to TRBJ2-7; no clear D. The CDR3 contains 14 residues. The V end was cut by 3 bases, the J end by 5 bases, with 15 bases between. The germline V gene encodes CDR1 SGHRS and CDR2 YFSETQ. The CDR3 nucleotides are TGCGCCAGCAGCTGGGGTGGGATAGGACACGAGCAGTACTTC. Encoded protein: CASSWGGIGHEQYF. Drawing the rest from reference TRBV5-1 and TRBJ2-7, the complete variable domain is KAGVTQTPRYLIKTRGQQVTLSCSPISGHRSVSWYQQTPGQGLQFLFEYFSETQRNKGNFPGRFSGRQFSNSRSEMNVSTLELGDSALYLCASSWGGIGHEQYFGPGTRLTVT.

The chain recombines TRBV4-1 with TRBJ1-2; TRBD1 might be the D (5 bases). V shed 6 bases and J shed 6 bases, with 11 bases lying between them. Germline values: CDR1 MGHRA, CDR2 YSYEKL. The CDR3 length is 12 residues. The CDR3 DNA sequence: TGCGCCAGCAGGAACGTGGGGGATGGCTACACCTTC. Translating gives CASRNVGDGYTF.

A few counts support this clonotype. The rearrangement uses TRBV19 and TRBJ2-7; 8 bases line up with TRBD1. Germline assignment: CDR1 LNHDA and CDR2 SQIVND (reference sequence). The CDR3 has 13 residues. Losses at the gene ends were 4 bases for V and 2 bases for J; bases not matched to a gene: 1. The CDR3: CASSRGQAYEQYF. In nucleotides, the CDR3 is TGTGCCAGTAGTAGGGGACAGGCCTACGAGCAGTACTTC.

This chain uses TRBV24-1 with TRBJ1-2; possible D gene TRBD1, 5 bases. CDR1 is KGHDR and CDR2 is SFDVKD in the germline V gene. Trimming removed 5 bases from V and 4 bases from J, with 13 bases in between. The CDR3 runs 14 residues. The CDR3 DNA follows: TGTGCCACCAGTGTAGCAGGGATCAGCTATGGCTACACCTTC. This gives the protein CATSVAGISYGYTF.